The 23 T cell receptor beta chains reported below all come from one sample, sequenced in a study of regulatory T cells in long-lasting Graves disease. CDR3 regions were amplified by Arm-PCR using iRepertoire HTBI primers to build TCR beta libraries. Via MiXCR, TCRdb re-called the multiplex PCR reads, giving one row per CDR3 protein. The sample lists about 450,000 distinct CDR3 sequences; roughly a quarter were seen once. Time point defined: persistent/refractory GD, antithyroid drugs over 5 years with positive TRAb. Preparation of the TCR library used RNA extracted from PBMCs. The specimen comprised peripheral blood mononuclear cells (PBMCs), sampled when the disease was refractory, from a patient treated with antithyroid drugs. These receptors came from a female donor with Graves disease.

V usage is TRBV14 and J usage is TRBJ2-5; 10 bases fit TRBD2. The trim removed 4 bases at V and 5 bases at J, leaving 4 bases unmatched. Germline V lookup: CDR1 SGHDN, CDR2 FVKESK. This CDR3 comprises 14 residues. The CDR3 sequence: CASSPSGSEETQYF. CDR3 DNA: TGTGCCAGCAGCCCTAGCGGGAGTGAGGAGACCCAGTACTTC.

The chain combines TRBV20-1 with TRBJ1-5, with D possibly matching TRBD1 (6 bases). Between the trimmed V and J ends, which lost 0 bases and 6 bases, there was a span of 15 bases. CDR1 and CDR2 from the germline V gene are DFQATT and SNEGSKA (reference sequence). This CDR3 comprises 15 residues. The CDR3 region is CSARDIQGSGQPQHF. The CDR3 nucleotides are TGCAGTGCTAGAGATATCCAGGGGAGCGGTCAGCCCCAGCATTTT.

This clonotype was counted once. The chain has TRBV24-1 and TRBJ1-1; no definite D call. V was shortened by 7 bases and J by 1 base, with 9 bases between the two germline ends. The germline CDR1 and CDR2 sequences are KGHDR and SFDVKD. The CDR3 has 13 residues. DNA for the CDR3: TGTGCCACCAGCCCGGGATGGAACACTGAAGCTTTCTTT. Its protein is CATSPGWNTEAFF.

The chain carries TRBV28 and TRBJ1-2, with 8 bases lining up with TRBD1. The CDR3 covers 14 residues. Germline V lookup: CDR1 MDHEN, CDR2 SYDVKM. V gave up 6 bases and J gave up 4 bases; unmatched junction bases: 7. The CDR3 reads CASRGQEKAYGYTF. Written as DNA, the CDR3 is TGTGCCAGCAGGGGACAGGAGAAAGCCTATGGCTACACCTTC.

As concerns this clonotype: A far bigger clonotype differs at one base, so this is likely a read error. The chain employs TRBV7-2 and TRBJ2-7, with 7 bases identical to TRBD1. CDR3 length equals 14 residues. CDR1 SGHTA and CDR2 FQGNSA come from the germline V gene. The V segment lost 5 bases and the J segment 0 bases; nucleotides outside the gene matches: 4. The CDR3 loop reads CASSRGQDSYEQYF. The CDR3, as DNA: TGTGCCAGCAGCCGCGGACAGGACTCCTACGAGCAGTACTTC.

Only a few counts were recorded for this clonotype. This chain links TRBV12-3 or TRBV12-4 with TRBJ2-4; D is perhaps TRBD1 (5 bases). The CDR3 spans 15 residues. V was shortened by 5 bases and J by 4 bases, with 15 bases between the two germline ends. CDR3: CASSNNYPGKNIQYF. CDR3 in DNA: TGTGCCAGCAGTAATAACTACCCAGGGAAAAACATTCAGTACTTC.

This clonotype was counted a few times. This CDR3 reads CASTRGRGRTGELFF. As DNA, the CDR3 is TGTGCCAGCACCCGCGGCAGGGGTCGGACCGGGGAGCTGTTTTTT. The gene calls are TRBV6-1 and TRBJ2-2; D possibly corresponds to TRBD1 (6 bases). V lost 7 bases and J 5 bases, leaving 17 bases between the germline ends. The CDR3 loop spans 15 amino acids. Germline CDR1 is MNHNS and CDR2 is SASEGT.

This clonotype came up a few times. This chain links TRBV9 with TRBJ2-2; possibly TRBD1 for D (5 bases). This CDR3 contains 14 residues. V was shortened by 0 bases and J by 6 bases, with 9 bases between the two germline ends. Germline CDR1 SGDLS, CDR2 YYNGEE. This chain's CDR3 is CASSVAGSAGELFF. CDR3 nucleotide sequence: TGTGCCAGCAGCGTAGCAGGGTCCGCCGGGGAGCTGTTTTTT.

This clonotype was detected ten times or more. The chain is built from TRBV27 and TRBJ1-5; TRBD1 matches 11 bases. J gave up 7 bases and V 5 bases, and 10 bases lay outside the gene matches. CDR1 is MNHEY and CDR2 is SMNVEV in the germline V gene (reference sequence). This CDR3 has 16 residues. CDR3 residues: CASSPAGQGAWQPQHF. DNA for the CDR3: TGTGCCAGCAGTCCCGCCGGACAGGGGGCATGGCAGCCCCAGCATTTT.

This chain joins TRBV5-8 and TRBJ1-2; D perhaps matches TRBD1 (6 bases). V was shortened by 0 bases and J by 8 bases, with 14 bases between the two germline ends. Germline CDR1 and CDR2: SGHTS and YDEGEE. This CDR3 region has 14 residues. CDR3 sequence: CASSLALGGMGYTF. CDR3 bases: TGTGCCAGCAGCTTGGCCTTGGGGGGCATGGGCTACACCTTC.

The chain recombines TRBV7-2 with TRBJ1-5, with 7 bases aligning to TRBD1. The CDR3 spans 14 residues. Germline CDR1 reads SGHTA; CDR2 reads FQGNSA. Germline trimming cut 5 bases from V and 3 bases from J; bases unmatched to any gene: 4. The CDR3 DNA reads TGTGCCAGCAGCGGGGACAGACTCAATCAGCCCCAGCATTTT. Translated, it gives CASSGDRLNQPQHF.

This clonotype has at least ten counts. The V and J genes are TRBV20-1 and TRBJ1-4; the match to TRBD1 covers 10 bases. CDR3 length equals 15 residues. V was clipped by 2 bases and J by 7 bases; unmatched bases: 7. In germline, CDR1 is DFQATT, CDR2 SNEGSKA (reference sequence). CDR3 nucleotides: TGCAGTGCTAGAACAATCGGACAGGGGGTTGAAAAACTGTTTTTT. Its protein product is CSARTIGQGVEKLFF.

This clonotype was observed a handful of times. The chain recombines TRBV6-5 with TRBJ2-3; unclear D gene. Trimming shortened V by 2 bases and J by 6 bases, and 9 bases separated the two germline ends. The CDR3 totals 13 residues. The V gene's germline CDR1 is MNHEY and CDR2 SVGAGI. Written as DNA, the CDR3 is TGTGCCAGCAGTTACGCCGCAGAGGATACGCAGTATTTT. Residues: CASSYAAEDTQYF.

This clonotype occurred many times. The J gene is TRBJ1-2, the V gene TRBV10-3; 8 nucleotides match TRBD1. Germline CDR1 and CDR2: ENHRY and SYGVKD. The CDR3 has 16 residues. V lost 4 bases, J lost 6 bases, and 13 bases stayed unmatched. CDR3 loop: CAISGTRDRGEDGYTF. The CDR3 nucleotides read TGTGCCATCAGTGGGACTCGAGACAGGGGCGAGGATGGCTACACCTTC.

V is TRBV19 and J is TRBJ1-1, with 8 nucleotides matching TRBD1. Looked up from germline, CDR1 is LNHDA and CDR2 is SQIVND (reference sequence). The CDR3 is 15 amino acids. J was trimmed by 1 base and V by 8 bases; bases with no gene match: 9. The CDR3 DNA reads TGTGCCAGTGCGGATGGGCAGGGGGCGAACACTGAAGCTTTCTTT. It is translated as CASADGQGANTEAFF.

This chain uses TRBV12-3 or TRBV12-4 with TRBJ2-7, with no clear D. Trimming shortened V by 4 bases and J by 6 bases, and 7 bases separated the two germline ends. The length of the CDR3 is 11 residues. CDR3 bases: TGTGCCAGCAGTTACAATCGCGAGCAGTACTTC. As protein: CASSYNREQYF.

This clonotype was observed at least ten times. The junction departs from the called germline gene at one end, perhaps through a read error. V usage is TRBV15 and J usage is TRBJ2-6; TRBD1 aligns across 7 bases. This CDR3 comprises 17 residues. CDR1 and CDR2 from the germline V gene are LNHNV and YYDKDF (reference sequence). CDR3 loop: CATSRDRQGSGTNVLTF. The CDR3 bases are TGTGCCACCAGCAGAGATCGACAGGGATCTGGGACCAACGTCCTGACTTTC.

This chain joins TRBV20-1 and TRBJ1-5; a weak D match, TRBD1 (5 bases). CDR1 and CDR2 from the germline V gene are DFQATT and SNEGSKA (reference sequence). The V end lost 5 bases, the J end lost 2 bases, and 10 bases lay between the germline ends. CDR3 length: 13 amino acids. The CDR3 loop reads CSAGGGGNQPQHF. DNA for the CDR3: TGCAGTGCTGGGGGGGGTGGCAATCAGCCCCAGCATTTT.

In this sample, this clonotype turned up many times. V gene TRBV28 combines with J gene TRBJ2-5; no clear D gene. The CDR3 spans 16 residues. The V gene's germline CDR1 is MDHEN and CDR2 SYDVKM. The ends were cut back, 1 base at V and 0 bases at J, with 12 bases in the middle. CDR3 DNA: TGTGCCAGCAGTTTATCCGGTGGGCCGTACCAAGAGACCCAGTACTTC. This codes for CASSLSGGPYQETQYF. The variable domain in full, completed from reference TRBV28 and TRBJ2-5, reads DVKVTQSSRYLVKRTGEKVFLECVQDMDHENMFWYRQDPGLGLRLIYFSYDVKMKEKGDIPEGYSVSREKKERFSLILESASTNQTSMYLCASSLSGGPYQETQYFGPGTRLLVL.

A few counts support this clonotype. The chain is built from TRBV14 and TRBJ2-2; the D gene is possibly TRBD1 (6 bases). The CDR3 contains 16 residues. Germline-derived CDR1 and CDR2 are SGHDN and FVKESK. Trimming took off 3 bases at V and 2 bases at J, with 13 bases between the two ends. In DNA form, the CDR3 reads TGTGCCAGCAGCCAGCCCAGGGGTTTTAACACCGGGGAGCTGTTTTTT. This translates into CASSQPRGFNTGELFF.

The table lists this clonotype with a few counts. This chain joins TRBV5-5 and TRBJ2-7; D ambiguous. The length of the CDR3 is 15 residues. The V gene lost 7 bases and the J gene lost 0 bases, with 17 bases spanning the gap. CDR1 is SGHKS, CDR2 YYEKEE, per germline (reference sequence). This CDR3 is CASGETWRSSYEQYF. CDR3 DNA sequence: TGTGCCAGCGGCGAGACCTGGCGTAGCTCCTACGAGCAGTACTTC. The full variable domain, with the rest looked up from reference TRBV5-5 and TRBJ2-7, is DAGVTQSPTHLIKTRGQQVTLRCSPISGHKSVSWYQQVLGQGPQFIFQYYEKEERGRGNFPDRFSARQFPNYSSELNVNALLLGDSALYLCASGETWRSSYEQYFGPGTRLTVT.

V is TRBV20-1 and J is TRBJ1-2, with a possible D match to TRBD1 (6 bases). The V gene lost 7 bases and the J gene lost 6 bases, with 18 bases spanning the gap. CDR1 DFQATT and CDR2 SNEGSKA come from the germline V gene (reference sequence). This CDR3 region has 13 residues. The CDR3 coding sequence is TGCAGTGTCCGAGACGGCGGGACACATGGCTACACCTTC. Translation: CSVRDGGTHGYTF.

This clonotype was counted between two and nine times. The J gene is TRBJ2-5, the V gene TRBV29-1; 14 bases fit TRBD2. The CDR3 length is 17 residues. Per the germline V gene, CDR1 is SQVTM and CDR2 is ANQGSEA. The trim removed 5 bases at V and 1 base at J, leaving 9 bases unmatched. The CDR3 DNA is TGCAGCGTTAGGACTAGCGGGAGGCGGAAAGTCCAAGAGACCCAGTACTTC. This codes for CSVRTSGRRKVQETQYF. Together with reference TRBV29-1 and TRBJ2-5, the CDR3 gives the full variable domain: SAVISQKPSRDICQRGTSLTIQCQVDSQVTMMFWYRQQPGQSLTLIATANQGSEATYESGFVIDKFPISRPNLTFSTLTVSNMSPEDSSIYLCSVRTSGRRKVQETQYFGPGTRLLVL.